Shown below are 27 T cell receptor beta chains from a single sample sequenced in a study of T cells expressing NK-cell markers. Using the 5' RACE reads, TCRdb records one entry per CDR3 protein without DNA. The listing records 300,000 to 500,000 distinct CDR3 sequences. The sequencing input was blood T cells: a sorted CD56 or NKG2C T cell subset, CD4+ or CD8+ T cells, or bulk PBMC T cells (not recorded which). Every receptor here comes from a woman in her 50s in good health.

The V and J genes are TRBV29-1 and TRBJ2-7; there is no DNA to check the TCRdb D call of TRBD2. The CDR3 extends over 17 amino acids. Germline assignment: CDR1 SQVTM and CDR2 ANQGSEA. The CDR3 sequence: CSVLIGDPGLAGPEQYF.

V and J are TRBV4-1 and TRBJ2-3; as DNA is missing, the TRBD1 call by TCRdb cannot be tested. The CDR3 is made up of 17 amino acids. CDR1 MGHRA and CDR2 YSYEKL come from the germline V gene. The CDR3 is CASSRSTLGGILDTQYF.

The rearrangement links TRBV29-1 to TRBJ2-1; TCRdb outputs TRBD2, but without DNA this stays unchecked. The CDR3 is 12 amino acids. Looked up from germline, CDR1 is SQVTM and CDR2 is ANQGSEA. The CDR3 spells CSVVPSGNEQFF.

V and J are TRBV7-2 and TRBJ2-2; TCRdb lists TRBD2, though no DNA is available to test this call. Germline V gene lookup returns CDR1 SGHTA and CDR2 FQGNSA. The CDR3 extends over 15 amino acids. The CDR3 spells CASTRRLAGGRELFF.

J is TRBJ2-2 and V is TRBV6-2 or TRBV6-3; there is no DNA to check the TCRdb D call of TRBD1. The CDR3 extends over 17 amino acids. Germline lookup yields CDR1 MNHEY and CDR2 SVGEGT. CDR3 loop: CASSLRGQGANTGELFF.

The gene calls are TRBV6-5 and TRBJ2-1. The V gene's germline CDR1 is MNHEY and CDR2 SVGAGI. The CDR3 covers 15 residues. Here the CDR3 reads CASSSRLAVYNEQFF.

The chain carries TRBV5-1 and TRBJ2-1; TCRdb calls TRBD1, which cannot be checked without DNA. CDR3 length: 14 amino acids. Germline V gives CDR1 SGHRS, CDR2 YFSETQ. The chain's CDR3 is CASSFETGYNEQFF.

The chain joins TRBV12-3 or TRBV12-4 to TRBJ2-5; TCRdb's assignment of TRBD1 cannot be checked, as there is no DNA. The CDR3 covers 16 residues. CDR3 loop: CASRPFAGRALETQYF.

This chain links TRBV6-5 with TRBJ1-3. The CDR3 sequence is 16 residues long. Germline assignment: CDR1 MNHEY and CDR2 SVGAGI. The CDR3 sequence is CASSYSSLGSGNTIYF.

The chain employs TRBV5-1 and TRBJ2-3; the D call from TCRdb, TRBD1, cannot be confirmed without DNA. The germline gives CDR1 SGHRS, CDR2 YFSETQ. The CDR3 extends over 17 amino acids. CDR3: CASSLGRGQAYTDTQYF.

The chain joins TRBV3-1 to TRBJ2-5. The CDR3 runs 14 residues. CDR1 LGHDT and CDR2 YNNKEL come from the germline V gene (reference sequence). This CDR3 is CASSQAVVKETQYF.

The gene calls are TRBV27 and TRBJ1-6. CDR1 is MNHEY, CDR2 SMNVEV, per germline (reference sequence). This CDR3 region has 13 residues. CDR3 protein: CASSLQWGSPLHF.

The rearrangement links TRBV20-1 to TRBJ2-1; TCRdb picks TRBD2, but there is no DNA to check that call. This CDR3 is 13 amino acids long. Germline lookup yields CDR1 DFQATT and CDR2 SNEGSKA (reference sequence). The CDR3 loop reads CSVLGASEIEQFF.

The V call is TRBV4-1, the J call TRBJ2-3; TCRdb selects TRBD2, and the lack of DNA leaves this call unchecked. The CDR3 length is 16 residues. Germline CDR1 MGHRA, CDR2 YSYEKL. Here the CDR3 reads CASSQGERSSTDTQYF.

CDR3 residues: CSAPVGPNTDTQYF. The rearrangement links TRBV20-1 to TRBJ2-3; absent DNA, TCRdb's TRBD1 call cannot be checked. CDR1 and CDR2 (germline): DFQATT, SNEGSKA (reference sequence). This CDR3 comprises 14 residues.

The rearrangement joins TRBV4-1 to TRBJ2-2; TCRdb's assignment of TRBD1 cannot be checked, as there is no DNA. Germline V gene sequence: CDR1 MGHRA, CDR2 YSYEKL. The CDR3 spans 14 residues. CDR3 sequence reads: CASSAGHNTGELFF.

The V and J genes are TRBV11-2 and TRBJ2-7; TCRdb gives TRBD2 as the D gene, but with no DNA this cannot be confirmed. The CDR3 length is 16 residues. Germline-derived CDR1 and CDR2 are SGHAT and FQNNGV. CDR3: CASSGLREPGTYEQYF.

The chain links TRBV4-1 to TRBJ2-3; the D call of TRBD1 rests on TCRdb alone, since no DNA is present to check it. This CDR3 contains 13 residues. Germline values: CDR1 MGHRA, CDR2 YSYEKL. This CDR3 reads CASSQDTGFPQYF.

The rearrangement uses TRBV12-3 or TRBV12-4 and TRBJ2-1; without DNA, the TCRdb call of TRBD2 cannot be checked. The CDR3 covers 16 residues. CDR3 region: CASRGTSGPRGNEQFF.

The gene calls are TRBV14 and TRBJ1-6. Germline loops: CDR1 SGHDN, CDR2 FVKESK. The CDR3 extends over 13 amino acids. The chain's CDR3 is CASSQVHNSPLHF.

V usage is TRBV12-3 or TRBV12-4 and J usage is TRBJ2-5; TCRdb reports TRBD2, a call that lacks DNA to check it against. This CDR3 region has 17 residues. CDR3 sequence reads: CASSHLASGRPTETQYF.

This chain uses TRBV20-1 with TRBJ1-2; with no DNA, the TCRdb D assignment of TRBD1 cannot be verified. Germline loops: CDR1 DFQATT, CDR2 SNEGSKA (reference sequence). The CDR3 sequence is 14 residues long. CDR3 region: CSARRTGGSYGYTF.

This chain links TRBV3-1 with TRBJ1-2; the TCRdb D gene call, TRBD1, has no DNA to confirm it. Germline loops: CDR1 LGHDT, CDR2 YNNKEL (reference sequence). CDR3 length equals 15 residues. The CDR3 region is CASSQTHGGSSGYTF.

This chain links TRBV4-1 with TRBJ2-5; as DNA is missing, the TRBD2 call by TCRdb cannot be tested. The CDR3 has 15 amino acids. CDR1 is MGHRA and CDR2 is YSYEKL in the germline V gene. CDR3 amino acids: CASSQDQRDLGTQYF.

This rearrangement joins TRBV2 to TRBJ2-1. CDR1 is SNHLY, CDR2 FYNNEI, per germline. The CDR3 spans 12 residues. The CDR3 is CASSEVGSEQFF.

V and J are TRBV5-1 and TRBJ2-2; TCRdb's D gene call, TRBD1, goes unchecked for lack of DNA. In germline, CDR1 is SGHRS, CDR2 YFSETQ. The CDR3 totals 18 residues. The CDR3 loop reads CASSLAGWSFGGTGELFF.

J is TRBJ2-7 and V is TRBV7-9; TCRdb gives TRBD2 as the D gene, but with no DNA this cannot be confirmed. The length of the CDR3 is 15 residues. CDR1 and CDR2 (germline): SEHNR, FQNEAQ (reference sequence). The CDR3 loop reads CASSPPYSYATKQYF.